This record concerns one TCR beta chain sequence. Antigen unknown. V shed 5 bases and J 0 bases; nucleotides not matched to a gene: 7. Germline V gene lookup returns CDR1 MNHEY and CDR2 SMNVEV (reference sequence). The CDR3 runs 15 residues. As defined, naive CD8 cells were CD45RO-negative and positively selected for CCR7, with terminally differentiated effector memory CD45RA+ cells excluded. Donors comprised only Caucasian adults living in Nashville, Tennessee. The data stem from a study of shared clonotypes between healthy human individuals. Study at large: The donor pool was made up of a couple of women and a few men aged 18 to 49. Used for every donor were three CD4 naive, three CD4 memory, two CD8 naive and one CD8 memory plate. Points from the study as a whole: Clonotypes which were not shared had lower generation probabilities than clonotypes that all four donors shared.

Produced via immunoSEQ multiplex PCR; TCRdb's table is partial and in-frame only. This sample has millions of clones; over 85% occur once, and the top ten carry 0.9% to 1.3%. This rearrangement joins TRBV27 to TRBJ2-7, with 7 bases identical to TRBD1. The clonotype was recovered from a man between 18 and 35 years old in good health. The sample consisted of naive CD8+ T cells sorted from blood. In DNA, the CDR3 is TGTGCCAGCAGTAACAGGGGTACCATCTCCTACGAGCAGTACTTC. Translation gives CASSNRGTISYEQYF.